This T cell receptor beta chain originates from a study of T cell changes during pregnancy in multiple sclerosis. Trimming took 6 bases from V and 8 from J; bases not matched to a gene: 10. From germline, CDR1 is SGHVS and CDR2 FQNEAQ. The CDR3 has 14 amino acids. Generated by immunoSEQ multiplex PCR, the TCRdb table keeps only in-frame clones and is missing some. The data show 70,000 to 95,000 clones, about 92% seen once. The sequencing used peripheral blood, collected after pregnancy. The J gene is TRBJ1-2, the V gene TRBV7-8, with 9 nucleotides matching TRBD1. This sequence was found in a female donor in good health, enrolled as a control in a pregnancy study. The CDR3 DNA reads TGTGCCAGCAGTCGGGACAGGGTTTCCCAAGGCTACACCTTC. Translation gives CASSRDRVSQGYTF.